The 24 T cell receptor beta chains reported below all come from one sample, sequenced in a study of T cell responses to AZD1222 COVID-19 vaccine. Assay used: immunoSEQ multiplex PCR; TCRdb lists only in-frame clones, some missing. The repertoire holds 98,000 or so clones, about 86% seen once, with roughly 3% in the top ten. Sequencing was performed on peripheral blood, taken on day 0 of AZD1222 vaccination. These receptors were obtained from an adult in good health.

V is TRBV2 and J is TRBJ2-3, with 12 bases matching TRBD2. The CDR3 is 18 residues long. V trimming: 0 bases; J trimming: 5 bases; junction bases outside the gene matches: 9. CDR1 is SNHLY and CDR2 is FYNNEI in the germline V gene. CDR3 residues: CASSEAVLAGGRGDTQYF. CDR3 bases: TGTGCCAGCAGTGAAGCCGTCCTAGCGGGGGGGCGAGGAGATACGCAGTATTTT.

This chain connects TRBV6-6 to TRBJ1-5; 11 nucleotides agree with TRBD1. This CDR3 contains 17 residues. Germline CDR1 MNHNY, CDR2 SVGAGI (reference sequence). V was clipped by 5 bases and J by 4 bases; unmatched bases: 10. The CDR3 DNA reads TGTGCCAGCAGTCGCGGACAGGGGGCCGGGTGGAATCAGCCCCAGCATTTT. It yields the protein CASSRGQGAGWNQPQHF.

J is TRBJ2-2 and V is TRBV5-1; D unresolved. CDR3 length: 14 amino acids. Germline V lookup: CDR1 SGHRS, CDR2 YFSETQ. The germline V and J ends were trimmed by 1 base and 2 bases, with 6 bases remaining between them. The CDR3 DNA reads as TGCGCCAGCAGCTTGCGGGCTAACACCGGGGAGCTGTTTTTT. It specifies CASSLRANTGELFF.

The CDR3 coding sequence is TGTGCCAGTACTCCCTCGGGGGTCCAAGCTAACTATGGCTACACCTTC. Protein: CASTPSGVQANYGYTF. The rearrangement links TRBV19 to TRBJ1-2, with D tentatively TRBD1 (5 bases). This CDR3 region has 16 residues. CDR1 LNHDA and CDR2 SQIVND come from the germline V gene (reference sequence). V was cut by 7 bases and J by 0 bases, with 18 bases left in between.

In its sample, this clone was seen many times. The chain combines TRBV4-1 with TRBJ2-7; D remains ambiguous. Trimming stripped 3 bases from V and 11 bases from J, with 17 bases between. CDR3 size: 13 residues. From germline, CDR1 is MGHRA and CDR2 YSYEKL. CDR3 loop: CASSQTGVGRKYF. The CDR3 DNA follows: TGCGCCAGCAGCCAGACCGGCGTCGGCAGAAAGTACTTC.

Here the CDR3 DNA reads TGTGCCAGCTTGCCGGACAAGAACACTGAAGCTTTCTTT. Amino acids: CASLPDKNTEAFF. The chain links TRBV18 to TRBJ1-1; possible D gene TRBD1, 5 bases. V was trimmed by 7 bases and J by 1 base, leaving 10 bases between them. Germline V CDR1 and CDR2: KGHSH, LQKENI. This CDR3 comprises 13 residues.

For the CDR3, the DNA is TGTGCCAGCAGCTTACTAGCGGGGGGGAAAAATGAGCAGTTCTTC. This encodes CASSLLAGGKNEQFF. The chain uses TRBV5-4 and TRBJ2-1; 13 positions agree with TRBD2. From germline, CDR1 is SGHNT and CDR2 YYREEE (reference sequence). This CDR3 is 15 amino acids long. J lost 7 bases, V lost 2 bases, and 3 bases had no gene match.

The chain uses TRBV29-1 and TRBJ2-3, with D unresolved. Trimming left V 1 base short and J 5 bases short, with 13 bases between. The CDR3 is 14 amino acids. Germline V gene sequence: CDR1 SQVTM, CDR2 ANQGSEA. CDR3 sequence (DNA): TGCAGCGTTGAAGTGGTTTCTAATGGAGATACGCAGTATTTT. Amino acids: CSVEVVSNGDTQYF.

In nucleotides, the CDR3 is TGTGCCAGCAGGGAGGACAGCCTAAGATCACCCCTCCACTTT. It is translated as CASREDSLRSPLHF. This rearrangement joins TRBV3-1 (or the pseudogene TRBV3-2) to TRBJ1-6; TRBD1 might be the D (6 bases). In germline, CDR1 is LGHDT, CDR2 YNNKEL (reference sequence). V was trimmed by 6 bases and J by 10 bases, leaving 16 bases between them. The CDR3 sequence is 14 residues long.

V is TRBV5-4 and J is TRBJ2-5; TRBD2 might be the D (6 bases). The CDR3 consists of 15 residues. Per germline, CDR1 SGHNT and CDR2 YYREEE (reference sequence). V was shortened by 6 bases and J by 1 base, with 16 bases between the two germline ends. CDR3 sequence reads: CASTTGGGFQETQYF. CDR3 sequence (DNA): TGTGCCAGCACCACCGGGGGAGGTTTCCAAGAGACCCAGTACTTC.

V and J are TRBV14 and TRBJ2-5, with D perhaps TRBD2 (7 bases). Germline CDR1 reads SGHDN; CDR2 reads FVKESK. This CDR3 has 18 residues. Trimming left V 6 bases short and J 1 base short, with 24 bases between. The CDR3 DNA sequence: TGTGCCAGCAGTAAACGGGGGGCGGGGGCCAACCTCCAAGAGACCCAGTACTTC. This sequence encodes CASSKRGAGANLQETQYF.

J is TRBJ1-2 and V is TRBV28; the D gene is possibly TRBD1 (6 bases). This CDR3 contains 16 residues. V was shortened by 4 bases and J by 2 bases, with 17 bases between the two germline ends. From germline, CDR1 is MDHEN and CDR2 SYDVKM. DNA of the CDR3: TGTGCCAGCAGTTCCCCAGGGGTAGGGGAAAACTATGGCTACACCTTC. Translated, it gives CASSSPGVGENYGYTF.

The V gene is TRBV19, the J gene TRBJ1-2, with 8 bases fitting TRBD1. This CDR3 is 15 amino acids long. CDR1 is LNHDA and CDR2 is SQIVND in the germline V gene (reference sequence). V gave up 3 bases and J gave up 4 bases; unmatched junction bases: 7. This CDR3 reads CASSIFRDRTYGYTF. CDR3 nucleotides: TGTGCCAGTAGTATTTTCCGGGACAGGACCTATGGCTACACCTTC.

This clone showed up just a few times. The J gene is TRBJ2-7, the V gene TRBV28; D might be TRBD2 (7 bases). CDR1 and CDR2 (germline): MDHEN, SYDVKM. This CDR3 contains 15 residues. V shed 8 bases and J shed 5 bases, with 22 bases lying between them. CDR3 residues: CASSLGGRGAHEQYF. For the CDR3, the DNA is TGTGCCAGCTCCCTGGGGGGGCGCGGAGCCCACGAGCAGTACTTC.

V is TRBV28 and J is TRBJ1-5, with D tentatively TRBD1 (6 bases). V lost 6 bases and J 6 bases, leaving 15 bases between the germline ends. This CDR3 region has 14 residues. Germline V gives CDR1 MDHEN, CDR2 SYDVKM. CDR3 sequence (DNA): TGTGCCAGCAGACTCTGGGGGGGCAGTCAGCCCCAGCATTTT. Translating gives CASRLWGGSQPQHF.

The genes are TRBV12-3 or TRBV12-4 and TRBJ2-7; D remains ambiguous. The germline V and J ends were trimmed by 2 bases and 0 bases, with 5 bases remaining between them. The CDR3 runs to 13 residues. The CDR3 region has the DNA TGTGCCAGCAGTTTAAAGGCCTCCTACGAGCAGTACTTC. It encodes CASSLKASYEQYF.

The chain combines TRBV2 with TRBJ1-6; D gene uncertain. The V gene's germline CDR1 is SNHLY and CDR2 FYNNEI. The CDR3 extends over 15 amino acids. V lost 2 bases and J 4 bases, leaving 9 bases between the germline ends. CDR3 residues: CASSEIWEYNSPLHF. In nucleotides, the CDR3 is TGTGCCAGCAGTGAAATTTGGGAGTATAATTCACCCCTCCACTTT. Using reference TRBV2 and TRBJ1-6 for the parts outside the CDR3, the full variable domain is EPEVTQTPSHQVTQMGQEVILRCVPISNHLYFYWYRQILGQKVEFLVSFYNNEISEKSEIFDDQFSVERPDGSNFTLKIRSTKLEDSAMYFCASSEIWEYNSPLHFGNGTRLTVT.

This rearrangement joins TRBV2 to TRBJ1-5; no clear D. The germline V gene encodes CDR1 SNHLY and CDR2 FYNNEI. The V and J ends lost 3 bases and 4 bases respectively, with 10 bases between them. This CDR3 is built from 14 residues. CDR3 DNA: TGTGCCAGCAGTGAGGCTTCCCGAAATCAGCCCCAGCATTTT. As protein: CASSEASRNQPQHF.

This sequence joins TRBV4-2 and TRBJ1-1, with D perhaps matching TRBD1 (5 bases). The CDR3 consists of 15 residues. V gave up 7 bases and J gave up 2 bases, with 17 bases separating them. The germline CDR1 and CDR2 sequences are LGHNA and YNFKEQ. CDR3 sequence: CASTPIRGSNTEAFF. The CDR3 DNA follows: TGTGCCAGCACCCCCATACGGGGGTCTAACACTGAAGCTTTCTTT.

The V gene is TRBV9, the J gene TRBJ1-3, with TRBD1 matching over 8 bases. Germline CDR1 reads SGDLS; CDR2 reads YYNGEE. The ends lost 3 bases at V and 4 bases at J; junction bases unmatched: 6. The CDR3 loop spans 15 amino acids. The CDR3 DNA sequence: TGTGCCAGCAGCGCCCTGACAGGGGTCGGAAACACCATATATTTT. Translation gives CASSALTGVGNTIYF. Based on the CDR3 plus reference TRBV9 and TRBJ1-3, the full variable domain is DSGVTQTPKHLITATGQRVTLRCSPRSGDLSVYWYQQSLDQGLQFLIQYYNGEERAKGNILERFSAQQFPDLHSELNLSSLELGDSALYFCASSALTGVGNTIYFGEGSWLTVV.

The chain recombines TRBV19 with TRBJ1-1; D remains ambiguous. The germline V and J ends were trimmed by 4 bases and 3 bases, with 12 bases remaining between them. The V gene's germline CDR1 is LNHDA and CDR2 SQIVND (reference sequence). The CDR3 is 14 residues long. The CDR3 sequence is CASSRSTTDTEAFF. DNA of the CDR3: TGTGCCAGTAGTAGGTCCACGACGGACACTGAAGCTTTCTTT.

V and J are TRBV20-1 and TRBJ1-6, with TRBD1 as a possible D gene (5 bases). V shed 3 bases and J shed 15 bases, with 12 bases lying between them. The CDR3 is 11 amino acids. CDR1 and CDR2 from the germline V gene are DFQATT and SNEGSKA (reference sequence). The CDR3 loop is CSASPQALLHF. The CDR3 coding sequence is TGCAGTGCTAGCCCACAGGCCCTCCTCCACTTT.

This chain connects TRBV19 to TRBJ1-6; possibly TRBD1 for D (5 bases). Germline values: CDR1 LNHDA, CDR2 SQIVND (reference sequence). The V and J ends lost 3 bases and 7 bases respectively, with 13 bases between them. The CDR3 totals 15 residues. CDR3 DNA sequence: TGTGCCAGTAGTATTAGCGGGACGGTGAATTCACCCCTCCACTTT. Amino acids: CASSISGTVNSPLHF.

The chain employs TRBV2 and TRBJ1-5; a possible D gene is TRBD1 (6 bases). V was pared by 7 bases and J by 4 bases, with 17 bases between. Looked up from germline, CDR1 is SNHLY and CDR2 is FYNNEI. This CDR3 contains 15 residues. The CDR3 nucleotides are TGTGCCAGCACGGTGAGAGGGGGATCAAATCAGCCCCAGCATTTT. Amino acid sequence: CASTVRGGSNQPQHF.